This TCR beta chain was recorded in a study of T cell responses to AZD1222 COVID-19 vaccine. General study results and limits: The study identified only five or six AZD1222 recipients as seropositive at baseline.

Clones were read by immunoSEQ multiplex PCR, and TCRdb kept only the in-frame ones, dropping some. In the table there are approximately 140,000 clones, around 89% of which are singletons. This clone showed up just a few times. Its specificity is unknown. V was cut by 5 bases and J by 7 bases, with 14 bases left in between. In germline, CDR1 is MNHEY, CDR2 SVGAGI. The length of the CDR3 is 14 residues. Sequencing was performed on peripheral blood, taken on day 0 of AZD1222 vaccination. The V gene is TRBV6-5, the J gene TRBJ1-4; D is undetermined. This receptor was taken from an adult in good health. The DNA for the CDR3 is TGTGCCAGCAGTCTCGGACGTAAAAGTGAAAAACTGTTTTTT. Amino acid sequence: CASSLGRKSEKLFF.